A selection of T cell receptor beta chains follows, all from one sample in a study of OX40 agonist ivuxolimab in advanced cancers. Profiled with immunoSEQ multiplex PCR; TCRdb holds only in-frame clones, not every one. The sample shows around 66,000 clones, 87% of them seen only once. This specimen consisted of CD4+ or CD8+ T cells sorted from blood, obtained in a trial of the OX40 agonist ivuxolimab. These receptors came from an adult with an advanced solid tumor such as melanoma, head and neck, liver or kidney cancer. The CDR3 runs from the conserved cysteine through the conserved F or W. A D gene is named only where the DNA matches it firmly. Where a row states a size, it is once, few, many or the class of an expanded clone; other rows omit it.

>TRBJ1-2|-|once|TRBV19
CASSPNAGFPNYGYTF
TGTGCCAGTAGCCCTAACGCGGGGTTTCCTAACTATGGCTACACCTTC
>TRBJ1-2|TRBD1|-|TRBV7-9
CASSPRQGQEYGYTF
TGTGCCAGCAGCCCCCGACAGGGTCAGGAATATGGCTACACCTTC
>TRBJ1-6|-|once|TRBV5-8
CASSKRTETYNSPLHF
TGTGCCAGCAGCAAGAGGACAGAGACCTATAATTCACCCCTCCACTTT
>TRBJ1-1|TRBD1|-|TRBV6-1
CASSDPRGFMNTEAFF
TGTGCCAGCAGTGACCCCAGGGGGTTCATGAACACTGAAGCTTTCTTT
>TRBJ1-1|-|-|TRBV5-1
CASSFGGDTEAFF
TGCGCCAGCAGTTTTGGTGGAGACACTGAAGCTTTCTTT
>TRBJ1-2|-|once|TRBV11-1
CASSPDGTLILSYGYTF
TGTGCCAGCAGTCCAGACGGGACATTAATACTAAGCTATGGCTACACCTTC
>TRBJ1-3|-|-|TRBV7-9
CASSLAGTANSGNTIYF
TGTGCCAGCAGCTTAGCGGGTACAGCTAACTCTGGAAACACCATATATTTT
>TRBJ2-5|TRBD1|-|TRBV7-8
CASTFGTDTTQYF
TGTGCCAGCACTTTTGGGACAGATACGACCCAGTACTTC
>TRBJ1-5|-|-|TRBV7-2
CASSLSPGPQHF
TGTGCCAGCAGCTTAAGCCCAGGGCCCCAGCATTTT
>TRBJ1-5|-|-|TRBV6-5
CASKSTQYSNQPQHF
TGTGCCAGCAAGTCGACACAATATAGCAATCAGCCCCAGCATTTT
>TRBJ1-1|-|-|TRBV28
CASSRWTTGDTEAFF
TGTGCCAGCAGTCGATGGACCACCGGGGACACTGAAGCTTTCTTT
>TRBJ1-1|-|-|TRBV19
CASSTYQDADTEAFF
TGTGCCAGTAGTACATATCAGGATGCTGACACTGAAGCTTTCTTT
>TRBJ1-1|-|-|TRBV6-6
CASTIKMNTEAFF
TGTGCCAGCACCATTAAGATGAACACTGAAGCTTTCTTT
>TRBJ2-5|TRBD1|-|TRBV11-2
CASSPYTGTGQETQYF
TGTGCCAGCAGCCCGTACACGGGGACAGGTCAAGAGACCCAGTACTTC
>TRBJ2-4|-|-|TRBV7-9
CASSQDRDTENIQYF
TGTGCCAGCAGCCAGGACCGGGACACTGAAAACATTCAGTACTTC
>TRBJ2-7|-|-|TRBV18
CASSYDRTRSYEQYF
TGTGCCAGCTCATACGACAGAACCCGCTCCTACGAGCAGTACTTC
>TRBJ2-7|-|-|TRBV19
CATFSGVYEQYF
TGTGCCACTTTCTCAGGCGTTTACGAGCAGTACTTC
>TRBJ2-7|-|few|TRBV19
CASSLGPAYEQYF
TGTGCCAGTAGTCTCGGACCGGCCTACGAGCAGTACTTC